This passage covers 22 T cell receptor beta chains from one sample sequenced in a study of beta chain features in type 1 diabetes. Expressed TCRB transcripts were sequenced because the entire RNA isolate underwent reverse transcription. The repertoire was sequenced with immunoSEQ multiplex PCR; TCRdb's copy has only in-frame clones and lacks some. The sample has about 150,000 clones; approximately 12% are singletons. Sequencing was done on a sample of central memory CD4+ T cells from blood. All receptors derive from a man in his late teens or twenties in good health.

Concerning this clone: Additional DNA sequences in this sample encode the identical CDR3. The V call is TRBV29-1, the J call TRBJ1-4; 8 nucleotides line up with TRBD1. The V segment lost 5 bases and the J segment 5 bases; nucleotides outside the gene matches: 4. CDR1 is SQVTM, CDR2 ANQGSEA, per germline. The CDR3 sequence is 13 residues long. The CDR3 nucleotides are TGCAGCGTTCTCGGACAGGGCAATGAAAAACTGTTTTTT. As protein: CSVLGQGNEKLFF.

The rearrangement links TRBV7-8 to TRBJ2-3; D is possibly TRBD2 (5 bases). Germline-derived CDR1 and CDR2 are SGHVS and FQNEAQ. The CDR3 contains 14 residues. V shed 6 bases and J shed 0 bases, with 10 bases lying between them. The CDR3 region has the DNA TGTGCCAGCAGGGAGCGGCTGAGCACAGATACGCAGTATTTT. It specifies CASRERLSTDTQYF. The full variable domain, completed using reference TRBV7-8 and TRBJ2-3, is GAGVSQSPRYKVAKRGQDVALRCDPISGHVSLFWYQQALGQGPEFLTYFQNEAQLDKSGLPSDRFFAERPEGSVSTLKIQRTQQEDSAVYLCASRERLSTDTQYFGPGTRLTVL.

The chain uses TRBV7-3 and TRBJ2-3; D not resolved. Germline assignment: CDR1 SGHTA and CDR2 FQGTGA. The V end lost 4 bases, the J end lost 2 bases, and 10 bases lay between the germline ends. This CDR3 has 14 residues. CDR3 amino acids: CASSSRLNTDTQYF. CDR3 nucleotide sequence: TGTGCCAGCAGCTCTAGACTCAACACAGATACGCAGTATTTT.

CDR3 sequence reads: CASSQVTQSPTDTQYF. In DNA, the CDR3 is TGTGCCAGCAGCCAAGTCACTCAGAGCCCCACAGATACGCAGTATTTT. The chain links TRBV4-2 to TRBJ2-3; no clear D gene. CDR3 size: 16 residues. Germline CDR1 reads LGHNA; CDR2 reads YNFKEQ. V was shortened by 1 base and J by 2 bases, with 13 bases between the two germline ends.

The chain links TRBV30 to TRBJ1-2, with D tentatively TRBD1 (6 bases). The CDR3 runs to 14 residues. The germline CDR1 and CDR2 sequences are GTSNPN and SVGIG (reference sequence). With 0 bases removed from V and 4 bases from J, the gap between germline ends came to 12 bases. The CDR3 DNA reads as TGTGCCTGGAGTGTACTGGGGACACCCTATGGCTACACCTTC. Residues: CAWSVLGTPYGYTF. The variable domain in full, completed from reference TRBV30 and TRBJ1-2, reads SQTIHQWPATLVQPVGSPLSLECTVEGTSNPNLYWYRQAAGRGLQLLFYSVGIGQISSEVPQNLSASRPQDRQFILSSKKLLLSDSGFYLCAWSVLGTPYGYTFGSGTRLTVV.

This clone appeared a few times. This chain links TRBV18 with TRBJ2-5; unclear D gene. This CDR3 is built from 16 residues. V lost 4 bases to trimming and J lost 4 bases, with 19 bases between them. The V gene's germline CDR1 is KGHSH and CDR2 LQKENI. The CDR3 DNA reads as TGTGCCAGCTCACTAGGTTCGCCTCCTGAGAGAGAGACCCAGTACTTC. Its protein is CASSLGSPPERETQYF.

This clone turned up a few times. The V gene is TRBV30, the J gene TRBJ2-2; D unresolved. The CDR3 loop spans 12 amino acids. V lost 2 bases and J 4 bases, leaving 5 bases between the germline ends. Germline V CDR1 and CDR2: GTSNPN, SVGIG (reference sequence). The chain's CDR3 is CAWSTSTGELFF. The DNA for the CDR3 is TGTGCCTGGAGTACGAGCACCGGGGAGCTGTTTTTT.

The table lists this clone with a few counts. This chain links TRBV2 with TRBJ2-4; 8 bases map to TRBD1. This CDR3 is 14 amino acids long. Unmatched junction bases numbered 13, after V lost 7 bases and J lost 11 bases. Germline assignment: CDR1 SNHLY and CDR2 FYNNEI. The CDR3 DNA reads TGTGCCAGCAACCTGGACAGGGTCGGTTCCGTTCAGTACTTC. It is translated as CASNLDRVGSVQYF.

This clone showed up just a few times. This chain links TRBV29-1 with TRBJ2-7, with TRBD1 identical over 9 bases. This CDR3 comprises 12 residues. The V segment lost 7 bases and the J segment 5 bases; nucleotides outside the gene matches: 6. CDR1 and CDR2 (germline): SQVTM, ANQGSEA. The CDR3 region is CSAGTGINEQYF. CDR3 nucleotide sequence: TGCAGCGCCGGGACAGGGATCAACGAGCAGTACTTC.

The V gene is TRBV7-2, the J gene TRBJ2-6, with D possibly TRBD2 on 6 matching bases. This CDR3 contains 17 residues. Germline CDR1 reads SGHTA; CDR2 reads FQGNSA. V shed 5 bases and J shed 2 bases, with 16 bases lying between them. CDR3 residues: CASSMRGTDAGANVLTF. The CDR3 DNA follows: TGTGCCAGCAGCATGCGGGGCACGGATGCTGGGGCCAACGTCCTGACTTTC.

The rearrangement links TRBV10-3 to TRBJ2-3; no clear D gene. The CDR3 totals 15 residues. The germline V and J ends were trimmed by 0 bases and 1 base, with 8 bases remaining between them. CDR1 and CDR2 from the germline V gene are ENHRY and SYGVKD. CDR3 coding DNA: TGTGCCATCAGTGAGTCTGGCGGACGCACAGATACGCAGTATTTT. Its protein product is CAISESGGRTDTQYF.

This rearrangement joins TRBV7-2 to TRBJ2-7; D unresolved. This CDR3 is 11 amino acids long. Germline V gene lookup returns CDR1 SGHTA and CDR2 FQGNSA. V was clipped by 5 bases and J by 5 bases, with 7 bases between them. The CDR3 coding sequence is TGTGCCAGCAGCCTGACGAACGAGCAGTACTTC. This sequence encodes CASSLTNEQYF.

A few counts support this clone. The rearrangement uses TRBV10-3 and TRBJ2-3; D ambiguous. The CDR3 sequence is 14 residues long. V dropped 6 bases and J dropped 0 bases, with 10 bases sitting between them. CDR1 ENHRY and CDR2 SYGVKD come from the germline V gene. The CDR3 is CAIRENLSTDTQYF. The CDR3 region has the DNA TGTGCCATCAGGGAAAACCTTAGCACAGATACGCAGTATTTT.

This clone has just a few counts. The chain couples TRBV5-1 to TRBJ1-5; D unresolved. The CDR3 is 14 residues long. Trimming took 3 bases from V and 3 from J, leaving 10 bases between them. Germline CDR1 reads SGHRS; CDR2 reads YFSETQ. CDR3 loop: CASSSDGNNQPQHF. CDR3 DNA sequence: TGCGCCAGCAGCTCGGATGGGAACAATCAGCCCCAGCATTTT.

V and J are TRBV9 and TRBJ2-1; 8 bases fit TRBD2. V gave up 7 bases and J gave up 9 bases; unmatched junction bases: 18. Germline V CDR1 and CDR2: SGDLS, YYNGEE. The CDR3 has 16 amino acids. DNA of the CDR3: TGTGCCAGCGGCCGGCGGGAGGCATCACAGAATCGTGAGCAGTTCTTC. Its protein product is CASGRREASQNREQFF.

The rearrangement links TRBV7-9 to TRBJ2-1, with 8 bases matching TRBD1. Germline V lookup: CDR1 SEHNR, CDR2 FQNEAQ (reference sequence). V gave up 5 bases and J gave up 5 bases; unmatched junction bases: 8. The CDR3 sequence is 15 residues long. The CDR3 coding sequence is TGTGCCAGCAGCCCCAACGCCAGGGGGCACAATGAGCAGTTCTTC. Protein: CASSPNARGHNEQFF.

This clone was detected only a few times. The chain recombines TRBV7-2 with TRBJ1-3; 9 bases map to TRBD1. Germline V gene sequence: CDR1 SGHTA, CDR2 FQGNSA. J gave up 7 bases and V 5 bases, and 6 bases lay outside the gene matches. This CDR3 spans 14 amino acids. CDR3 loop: CASSPGTGWNTIYF. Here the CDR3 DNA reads TGTGCCAGCAGCCCCGGGACAGGGTGGAACACCATATATTTT. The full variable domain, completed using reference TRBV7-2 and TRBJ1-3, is GAGVSQSPSNKVTEKGKDVELRCDPISGHTALYWYRQSLGQGLEFLIYFQGNSAPDKSGLPSDRFSAERTGGSVSTLTIQRTQQEDSAVYLCASSPGTGWNTIYFGEGSWLTVV.

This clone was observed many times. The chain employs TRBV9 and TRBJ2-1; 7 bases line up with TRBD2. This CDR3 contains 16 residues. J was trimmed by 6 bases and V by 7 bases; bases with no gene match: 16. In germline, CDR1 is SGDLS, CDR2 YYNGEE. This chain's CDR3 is CASLPKRGHRPNEQFF. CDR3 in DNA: TGTGCCAGCCTCCCCAAGCGGGGCCATCGGCCCAATGAGCAGTTCTTC.

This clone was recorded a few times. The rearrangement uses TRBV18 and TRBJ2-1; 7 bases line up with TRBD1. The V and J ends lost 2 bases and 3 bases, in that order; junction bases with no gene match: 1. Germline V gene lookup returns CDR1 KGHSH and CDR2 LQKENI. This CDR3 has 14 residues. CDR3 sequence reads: CASSPGDSYNEQFF. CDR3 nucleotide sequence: TGTGCCAGCTCACCAGGGGACAGCTACAATGAGCAGTTCTTC.

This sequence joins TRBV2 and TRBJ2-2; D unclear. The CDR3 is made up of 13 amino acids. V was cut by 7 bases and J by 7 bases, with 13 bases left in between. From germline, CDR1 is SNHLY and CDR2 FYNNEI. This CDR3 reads CASTSARSGELFF. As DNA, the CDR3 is TGTGCCAGCACCAGCGCTCGGAGCGGGGAGCTGTTTTTT.

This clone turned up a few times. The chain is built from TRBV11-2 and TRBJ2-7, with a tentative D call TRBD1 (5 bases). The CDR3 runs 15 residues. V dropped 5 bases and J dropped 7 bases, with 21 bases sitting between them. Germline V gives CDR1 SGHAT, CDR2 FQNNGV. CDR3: CASSKPGLIGEEQYF. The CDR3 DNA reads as TGTGCCAGCAGCAAACCAGGGTTAATAGGTGAAGAGCAGTACTTC.

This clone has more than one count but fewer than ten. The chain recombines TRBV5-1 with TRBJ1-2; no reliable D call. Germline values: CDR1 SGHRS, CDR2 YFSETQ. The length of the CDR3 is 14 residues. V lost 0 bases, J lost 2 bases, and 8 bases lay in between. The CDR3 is CASSLDGYNYGYTF. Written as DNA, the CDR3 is TGCGCCAGCAGCTTGGATGGCTACAACTATGGCTACACCTTC.